A selection of T cell receptor beta chains follows, all from one sample in a study of blood T cell repertoires in COVID-19. Sequencing was performed with immunoSEQ multiplex PCR; in TCRdb, only in-frame clones are kept and a portion is missing. The data contain 200,000 to 250,000 clones, approximately 81% of them singletons. Sequencing was done on a sample of peripheral blood. These receptors were taken from a man in his forties with acute or convalescent COVID-19. CDR3s include the opening cysteine and the closing phenylalanine or tryptophan. A D gene is named only where the DNA matches it firmly. The size field is filled for only some rows; it gives once, few, many or a size class.

V: TRBV5-5
size: NA
J: TRBJ2-1
D: NA
DNA: TGTGCCAGCAGCTCAGGGCCGTCCTACAATGAGCAGTTCTTC
CDR3: CASSSGPSYNEQFF

V: TRBV15
size: NA
J: TRBJ1-1
D: NA
DNA: TGTGCCACCAGCAGAGATCTGGGCCAGAACACTGAAGCTTTCTTT
CDR3: CATSRDLGQNTEAFF

V: TRBV7-2
size: NA
J: TRBJ2-1
D: TRBD1
DNA: TGTGCCAGCAGCTTACAAGGACAGGAGTACAATGAGCAGTTCTTC
CDR3: CASSLQGQEYNEQFF

V: TRBV6-5
size: NA
J: TRBJ2-7
D: TRBD1
DNA: TGTGCCAGCGGCTTCAAGGGACAGTCCTACGAGCAGTACTTC
CDR3: CASGFKGQSYEQYF

V: TRBV7-9
size: NA
J: TRBJ1-3
D: NA
DNA: TGTGCCAGCCGCCGGGGGAGCTCTGGAAACACCATATATTTT
CDR3: CASRRGSSGNTIYF

V: TRBV11-2
size: once
J: TRBJ2-3
D: TRBD2
DNA: TGTGCCAGCAGCCCATGGACTAGCGGGGGACGGTTCATGAATACGCAGTATTTT
CDR3: CASSPWTSGGRFMNTQYF

V: TRBV5-1
size: once
J: TRBJ2-5
D: TRBD2
DNA: TGCGCCAGCAATCCCGTCCCCGGGGGGCAAGAGACCCAGTACTTC
CDR3: CASNPVPGGQETQYF

V: TRBV11-3
size: NA
J: TRBJ1-1
D: NA
DNA: TGTGCCAGCAGCTTCGGAGAGACTGAAGCTTTCTTT
CDR3: CASSFGETEAFF

V: TRBV5-1
size: NA
J: TRBJ2-3
D: NA
DNA: TGCGCCAGCAGCTTGACAGGAGGGACCACAGATACGCAGTATTTT
CDR3: CASSLTGGTTDTQYF

V: TRBV5-8
size: NA
J: TRBJ2-5
D: NA
DNA: TGTGCCAGCAGCTTGGAGCAGGGGCAAGAGACCCAGTACTTC
CDR3: CASSLEQGQETQYF

V: TRBV7-2
size: NA
J: TRBJ1-3
D: NA
DNA: TGTGCCAGCAGCCTGGGCCGCTATTCCTCTGGAAACACCATATATTTT
CDR3: CASSLGRYSSGNTIYF

V: TRBV5-6
size: few
J: TRBJ1-2
D: NA
DNA: TGTGCCAGCAGCCCGGGGACATATGGCTACACCTTC
CDR3: CASSPGTYGYTF

V: TRBV19
size: NA
J: TRBJ1-1
D: NA
DNA: TGTGCCAGTAGTCCGGACAGCTTGAACACTGAAGCTTTCTTT
CDR3: CASSPDSLNTEAFF

V: TRBV10-3
size: NA
J: TRBJ2-5
D: TRBD2
DNA: TGTGCCATCTCCGGGGGGGCGCACGAGACCCAGTACTTC
CDR3: CAISGGAHETQYF

V: TRBV27
size: NA
J: TRBJ2-1
D: NA
DNA: TGTGCCAGCAGTCGGACAGCATTTTACAATGAGCAGTTCTTC
CDR3: CASSRTAFYNEQFF

V: TRBV27
size: NA
J: TRBJ2-1
D: NA
DNA: TGTGCCAGCAGTTTAAGGTTCACTAGTTCGAGGGAAGCCAATGAGCAGTTCTTC
CDR3: CASSLRFTSSREANEQFF

V: TRBV6-1
size: few
J: TRBJ2-1
D: TRBD2
DNA: TGTGCCAGCAGTGACGGACTAGCGGAGTACAATGAGCAGTTCTTC
CDR3: CASSDGLAEYNEQFF

V: TRBV10-1
size: once
J: TRBJ2-1
D: TRBD2
DNA: TGCGCCAGCAGTGAGTCTCGAAGCGGGGGGGCTTCTGAGCAGTTCTTC
CDR3: CASSESRSGGASEQFF

V: TRBV6-5
size: NA
J: TRBJ2-3
D: TRBD1
DNA: TGTGCCAGCGGATGGGACAGCAATACGCAGTATTTT
CDR3: CASGWDSNTQYF

V: TRBV7-5
size: NA
J: TRBJ1-6
D: NA
DNA: TGTGCCAGTCACAGGGGCTACTATAATTCACCCCTCCACTTT
CDR3: CASHRGYYNSPLHF

V: TRBV19
size: NA
J: TRBJ2-1
D: TRBD2
DNA: TGTGCCAGTACTATCGGTCTAGCGGCCTACAATGAGCAGTTCTTC
CDR3: CASTIGLAAYNEQFF

V: TRBV14
size: NA
J: TRBJ2-5
D: TRBD1
DNA: TGTGCCAGCAGCCAAGGTAGGGACAGGGAACAAGAGACCCAGTACTTC
CDR3: CASSQGRDREQETQYF

V: TRBV3-1/TRBV3-2
size: few
J: TRBJ1-2
D: TRBD1
DNA: TGTGCCAGCAGCCAAGTCGCAGGGGGACCCTATGGCTACACCTTC
CDR3: CASSQVAGGPYGYTF

V: TRBV5-1
size: NA
J: TRBJ1-6
D: NA
DNA: TGCGCCAGCAGCTTTACCGGGTCCCACTATAATTCACCCCTCCACTTT
CDR3: CASSFTGSHYNSPLHF

V: TRBV10-1
size: NA
J: TRBJ2-6
D: NA
DNA: TGCGCCAGCAGTGAGTGCCATTGGCACCACCAGTTCTCTGGGGCCAACGTCCTGACTTTC
CDR3: CASSECHWHHQFSGANVLTF

V: TRBV6-1
size: NA
J: TRBJ1-2
D: NA
DNA: TGTGCCAGTAACAGCGGCTATGGCTACACCTTC
CDR3: CASNSGYGYTF

V: TRBV11-2
size: NA
J: TRBJ2-7
D: NA
DNA: TGTGCCAGCAGCCCCGGGACCTACGAGCAGTACTTC
CDR3: CASSPGTYEQYF

V: TRBV30
size: once
J: TRBJ1-1
D: NA
DNA: TGTGCCTGGAGTCCGGGGACTGAAGCTTTCTTT
CDR3: CAWSPGTEAFF

V: TRBV9
size: NA
J: TRBJ1-6
D: NA
DNA: TGTGCCAGCAGCGTCGGGAATAATTCACCCCTCCACTTT
CDR3: CASSVGNNSPLHF

V: TRBV5-6
size: NA
J: TRBJ1-2
D: NA
DNA: TGTGCCAGCAGTTCTTGGTCGGGGGGCACGGGTGGAGGCTACACCTTC
CDR3: CASSSWSGGTGGGYTF

V: TRBV12-3/TRBV12-4
size: NA
J: TRBJ1-1
D: NA
DNA: TGTGCCAGCAGTTTACAGCGGGACACTGAAGCTTTCTTT
CDR3: CASSLQRDTEAFF

V: TRBV4-1
size: once
J: TRBJ2-3
D: NA
DNA: TGCGCCAGCAGCCAACCCCCCAGGGATACGCAGTATTTT
CDR3: CASSQPPRDTQYF

V: TRBV3-1/TRBV3-2
size: once
J: TRBJ2-1
D: TRBD2
DNA: TGTGCCAGCAGCTTAATGGGGGAGGGTCATGAGCAGTTCTTC
CDR3: CASSLMGEGHEQFF

V: TRBV28
size: NA
J: TRBJ1-4
D: TRBD1
DNA: TGTGCCAGCAGTATTACAGGGGTAAGGGAAAAACTGTTTTTT
CDR3: CASSITGVREKLFF

V: TRBV5-6
size: NA
J: TRBJ1-1
D: TRBD1
DNA: TGTGCCAGCAGCCCTAACGGGACAGGGATCACTGAAGCTTTCTTT
CDR3: CASSPNGTGITEAFF

V: TRBV2
size: NA
J: TRBJ2-7
D: NA
DNA: TGTGCCAGCTCTCGAGGGCCAAAGGGTGGCGAGCAGTACTTC
CDR3: CASSRGPKGGEQYF

V: TRBV19
size: NA
J: TRBJ1-2
D: TRBD1
DNA: TGTGCCAGTAGTACCGACAGGGGTGGCTACACCTTC
CDR3: CASSTDRGGYTF

V: TRBV7-9
size: few
J: TRBJ2-2
D: NA
DNA: TGTGCCAGCAGCTTGGGACTTGGAAGCCTGTTTTTT
CDR3: CASSLGLGSLFF

V: TRBV2
size: NA
J: TRBJ2-2
D: TRBD2
DNA: TGTGCCAGCAAGGGCGGGGGATCGAACACCGGGGAGCTGTTTTTT
CDR3: CASKGGGSNTGELFF

V: TRBV9
size: NA
J: TRBJ2-3
D: TRBD2
DNA: TGTGCCAGCAGCGCAACTAGCGGGGGGGCCCTCACAGATACGCAGTATTTT
CDR3: CASSATSGGALTDTQYF

V: TRBV7-9
size: NA
J: TRBJ1-2
D: TRBD1
DNA: TGTGCCAGCAGCGCCACAGGGGGCCTAAACTATGGCTACACCTTC
CDR3: CASSATGGLNYGYTF

V: TRBV19
size: NA
J: TRBJ1-1
D: NA
DNA: TGTGCCAGTAGTATCAGCGGGAGGTCTGAAGCTTTCTTT
CDR3: CASSISGRSEAFF

V: TRBV7-9
size: NA
J: TRBJ2-7
D: NA
DNA: TGTGCCAGCAGCGGGCGGGGCTACGAGCAGTACTTC
CDR3: CASSGRGYEQYF

V: TRBV6-6
size: NA
J: TRBJ1-5
D: TRBD1
DNA: TGTGCCAGCGGGCATGAGGACAGGTTCGGCAATCAGCCCCAGCATTTT
CDR3: CASGHEDRFGNQPQHF

V: TRBV19
size: once
J: TRBJ1-1
D: NA
DNA: TGTGCCAGTAGGACGCCGGGAACCCTGAACACTGAAGCTTTCTTT
CDR3: CASRTPGTLNTEAFF

V: TRBV6-1
size: NA
J: TRBJ1-5
D: NA
DNA: TGTGCCAGCAACCCCCGAGGGAGCAATCAGCCCCAGCATTTT
CDR3: CASNPRGSNQPQHF

V: TRBV5-4
size: few
J: TRBJ2-5
D: TRBD2
DNA: TGTGCCAGCAGGTCTGGACTAGCGGGGGCAGGGGAGACCCAGTACTTC
CDR3: CASRSGLAGAGETQYF

V: TRBV3-1/TRBV3-2
size: NA
J: TRBJ2-7
D: NA
DNA: TGTGCCAGCAGCCAAGATCGGGGGGAGCAGTACTTC
CDR3: CASSQDRGEQYF

V: TRBV19
size: NA
J: TRBJ2-6
D: TRBD1
DNA: TGTGCCAGTACCACCCAAACAGGGGCTGGGGCCAACGTCCTGACTTTC
CDR3: CASTTQTGAGANVLTF

V: TRBV7-9
size: NA
J: TRBJ2-2
D: TRBD2
DNA: TGTGCCAGCACTAGCGGGGGTCACACCGGGGAGCTGTTTTTT
CDR3: CASTSGGHTGELFF

V: TRBV7-9
size: NA
J: TRBJ1-3
D: NA
DNA: TGTGCCAGCAGCCCGGTACAGGGAAACACCATATATTTT
CDR3: CASSPVQGNTIYF

V: TRBV10-3
size: once
J: TRBJ2-6
D: NA
DNA: TGTGCCATCAGTGACCCGAATGGGGGCTCGACTTCTGGGGCCAACGTCCTGACTTTC
CDR3: CAISDPNGGSTSGANVLTF

V: TRBV7-9
size: NA
J: TRBJ2-1
D: NA
DNA: TGTGCCAGCAGCTTAGCGCAGAGGGGACTTTTGCAGTTCTTC
CDR3: CASSLAQRGLLQFF

V: TRBV28
size: NA
J: TRBJ2-6
D: NA
DNA: TGTGCCAGCAGTCCTCCCGCAGGAGGGGGGGCGTTTTCCTCTGGGGCCAACGTCCTGACTTTC
CDR3: CASSPPAGGGAFSSGANVLTF

V: TRBV4-2
size: NA
J: TRBJ2-5
D: TRBD2
DNA: TGTGCCAGCAGCGTGACTAGCGGGCGCCAAGAGACCCAGTACTTC
CDR3: CASSVTSGRQETQYF

V: TRBV3-1/TRBV3-2
size: few
J: TRBJ1-2
D: NA
DNA: TGTGCCAGCAGCCACTCCCCTAACTATGGCTACACCTTC
CDR3: CASSHSPNYGYTF

V: TRBV19
size: NA
J: TRBJ1-2
D: TRBD1
DNA: TGTGCCAGTAGTTCCCGACAGGGTCTTAATGGCTACACCTTC
CDR3: CASSSRQGLNGYTF

V: TRBV6-5
size: NA
J: TRBJ1-5
D: NA
DNA: TGTGCCTCCTGGGGAGGGATGGGCAATCAGCCCCAGCATTTT
CDR3: CASWGGMGNQPQHF

V: TRBV5-1
size: once
J: TRBJ2-3
D: TRBD1
DNA: TGCGCCAGCAGCCTCCGGGACAGGGCATCCGCAGATACGCAGTATTTT
CDR3: CASSLRDRASADTQYF